Listed here are 26 T cell receptor beta chains from one sample, sequenced in a study of technical replicates of blood from a handful of donors. Method: immunoSEQ multiplex PCR; TCRdb's copy keeps in-frame clones and lacks some. Of about 87,000 clones listed, more than 85% are singletons. Source material: T cells isolated from PBMCs. These receptor sequences come from a human donor in good health.

The CDR3 sequence: CAWSVLAGSEQFF. Written as DNA, the CDR3 is TGTGCCTGGAGTGTCCTAGCGGGATCTGAGCAGTTCTTC. The rearrangement links TRBV30 to TRBJ2-1, with TRBD2 matching over 9 bases. The junction had 3 bases not matched to a gene; V was cut back by 0 bases and J by 9 bases. CDR3 length: 13 residues. Germline-derived CDR1 and CDR2 are GTSNPN and SVGIG (reference sequence).

The chain recombines TRBV2 with TRBJ1-1, with D perhaps TRBD1 (6 bases). Germline CDR1 and CDR2: SNHLY and FYNNEI. The CDR3 spans 15 residues. V lost 6 bases and J 1 base, leaving 15 bases between the germline ends. CDR3 protein: CASSATDRTNTEAFF. The DNA of the CDR3 is TGTGCCAGCAGCGCGACAGACAGGACGAACACTGAAGCTTTCTTT. The variable domain in full, with the rest retrieved from reference TRBV2 and TRBJ1-1, is EPEVTQTPSHQVTQMGQEVILRCVPISNHLYFYWYRQILGQKVEFLVSFYNNEISEKSEIFDDQFSVERPDGSNFTLKIRSTKLEDSAMYFCASSATDRTNTEAFFGQGTRLTVV.

This sequence joins TRBV27 and TRBJ2-7; 10 bases fit TRBD2. V was pared by 5 bases and J by 3 bases, with 4 bases of the junction left unmatched. CDR1 MNHEY and CDR2 SMNVEV come from the germline V gene (reference sequence). The CDR3 has 14 amino acids. For the CDR3, the DNA is TGTGCCAGCAGTGGGACTAGCGCTTACTACGAGCAGTACTTC. Its protein product is CASSGTSAYYEQYF.

The V gene is TRBV7-3, the J gene TRBJ2-1, with D possibly TRBD2 on 5 matching bases. CDR3 length: 13 amino acids. Germline CDR1 is SGHTA and CDR2 is FQGTGA. Trimming left V 5 bases short and J 13 bases short, with 18 bases between. CDR3 in DNA: TGTGCCAGCAGCGCTACGAATATAGCGCTACAGTTCTTC. This codes for CASSATNIALQFF.

The chain carries TRBV29-1 and TRBJ1-5; TRBD1 might be the D (6 bases). V lost 2 bases to trimming and J lost 6 bases, with 11 bases between them. Germline-derived CDR1 and CDR2 are SQVTM and ANQGSEA. There are 13 residues in the CDR3. CDR3 sequence reads: CSVELARGQPQHF. For the CDR3, the DNA is TGCAGCGTTGAATTGGCCAGGGGTCAGCCCCAGCATTTT.

The chain couples TRBV11-2 to TRBJ2-2, with D perhaps TRBD1 (5 bases). The CDR3 has 15 residues. V was trimmed by 5 bases and J by 2 bases, leaving 12 bases between them. Germline assignment: CDR1 SGHAT and CDR2 FQNNGV. This CDR3 is CASSPQTVNTGELFF. The CDR3 region has the DNA TGTGCCAGCAGCCCCCAGACAGTTAACACCGGGGAGCTGTTTTTT.

To note about this clone: This specimen includes other DNA sequences encoding the same CDR3. The chain couples TRBV9 to TRBJ1-2; D is ambiguous. Trimming pared 5 bases from V and 6 bases from J, leaving 8 bases between. The CDR3 totals 11 residues. The germline CDR1 and CDR2 sequences are SGDLS and YYNGEE. CDR3 DNA: TGTGCCAGCAGGAGGCTGGATGGCTACACCTTC. Its protein is CASRRLDGYTF.

The chain joins TRBV18 to TRBJ2-7, with TRBD2 identical over 8 bases. Germline V gene data show CDR1 as KGHSH and CDR2 as LQKENI. There are 16 residues in the CDR3. The ends lost 2 bases at V and 4 bases at J; junction bases unmatched: 10. CDR3 nucleotide sequence: TGTGCCAGCTCACCAGAGTGGCGGGAGGTCTTGTACGAGCAGTACTTC. Residues: CASSPEWREVLYEQYF.

This rearrangement joins TRBV6-1 to TRBJ1-5; TRBD1 matches at 11 bases. The CDR3 length is 14 residues. V lost 6 bases and J lost 6; bases outside the gene matches: 4. Germline V gives CDR1 MNHNS, CDR2 SASEGT. The CDR3 bases are TGTGCCAGCAGCGCAGGGACAGGGGGTCAGCCCCAGCATTTT. Translating gives CASSAGTGGQPQHF.

The genes are TRBV10-3 and TRBJ1-2; D remains unclear. From germline, CDR1 is ENHRY and CDR2 SYGVKD. With 3 bases removed from V and 4 bases from J, the gap between germline ends came to 3 bases. The CDR3 length is 11 residues. CDR3 nucleotides: TGTGCCATCAGTGACGGCTATGGCTACACCTTC. This translates into CAISDGYGYTF.

This sequence joins TRBV9 and TRBJ1-4, with TRBD1 identical over 9 bases. V trimming: 3 bases; J trimming: 6 bases; junction bases outside the gene matches: 3. Germline V lookup: CDR1 SGDLS, CDR2 YYNGEE. CDR3 length: 14 residues. In DNA form, the CDR3 reads TGTGCCAGCAGCGCCGGGACAGGGTATGAAAAACTGTTTTTT. Translated: CASSAGTGYEKLFF.

The V and J genes are TRBV2 and TRBJ1-3, with D possibly matching TRBD1 (5 bases). Germline loops: CDR1 SNHLY, CDR2 FYNNEI. Trimming pared 2 bases from V and 0 bases from J, leaving 14 bases between. The length of the CDR3 is 17 residues. The CDR3 is CASSESGTFHSGNTIYF. The DNA of the CDR3 is TGTGCCAGCAGTGAATCGGGGACTTTTCACTCTGGAAACACCATATATTTT.

The genes are TRBV19 and TRBJ2-3; perhaps TRBD2 as D (5 bases). The CDR3 spans 15 residues. Germline V lookup: CDR1 LNHDA, CDR2 SQIVND (reference sequence). Trimming removed 3 bases at V and 2 bases at J, with 12 bases between. CDR3 sequence reads: CASSIAADPTDTQYF. Written as DNA, the CDR3 is TGTGCCAGTAGTATTGCAGCGGATCCCACAGATACGCAGTATTTT.

V is TRBV30 and J is TRBJ1-4, with D maybe TRBD1 (5 bases). Germline V gene data show CDR1 as GTSNPN and CDR2 as SVGIG (reference sequence). Deletions cut 3 bases from V and 8 bases from J, with 10 bases between. The CDR3 covers 12 residues. In nucleotides, the CDR3 is TGTGCCTGGAGAGCGCGGGGGGAAAAACTGTTTTTT. Its translation is CAWRARGEKLFF.

The genes are TRBV6-6 and TRBJ2-5; D gene uncertain. Deletions cut 0 bases from V and 7 bases from J, with 9 bases between. CDR3 size: 13 residues. Per the germline V gene, CDR1 is MNHNY and CDR2 is SVGAGI (reference sequence). The CDR3 is CASSYSQPGTQYF. The CDR3 DNA reads TGTGCCAGCAGTTACTCCCAGCCGGGGACCCAGTACTTC.

V and J are TRBV4-1 and TRBJ1-2; D call uncertain. Germline CDR1 MGHRA, CDR2 YSYEKL. V was shortened by 0 bases and J by 6 bases, with 11 bases between the two germline ends. The CDR3 sequence is 14 residues long. CDR3 nucleotides: TGCGCCAGCAGCCAAGATAGGAGGAGTGATGGCTACACCTTC. It codes for CASSQDRRSDGYTF.

The chain is built from TRBV13 and TRBJ2-1; 9 nucleotides agree with TRBD1. This CDR3 is 14 amino acids long. Trimming at V came to 11 bases and at J to 8 bases, leaving 13 bases not matched to a gene. CDR1 is PRHDT and CDR2 is FYEKMQ in the germline V gene (reference sequence). The CDR3 loop reads CAVRGQGGIDEQFF. For the CDR3, the DNA is TGTGCCGTTAGGGGACAGGGAGGTATCGATGAGCAGTTCTTC.

This clone was seen just once. This chain joins TRBV19 and TRBJ2-5, with D possibly matching TRBD1 (6 bases). In germline, CDR1 is LNHDA, CDR2 SQIVND (reference sequence). V was pared by 5 bases and J by 5 bases, with 18 bases between. This CDR3 has 15 amino acids. The CDR3 sequence: CASSDRDQGLETQYF. The CDR3 coding sequence is TGTGCCAGTAGTGACCGGGACCAGGGGTTGGAGACCCAGTACTTC.

The chain carries TRBV19 and TRBJ1-2; D gene uncertain. V dropped 5 bases and J dropped 7 bases, with 11 bases sitting between them. This CDR3 has 12 residues. CDR1 is LNHDA and CDR2 is SQIVND in the germline V gene (reference sequence). The CDR3 bases are TGTGCCAGTAGTTCCTATACGGGTGGCTACACCTTC. Its translation: CASSSYTGGYTF.

This chain links TRBV6-5 with TRBJ2-5; D possibly corresponds to TRBD1 (5 bases). The V end lost 5 bases, the J end lost 1 base, and 14 bases lay between the germline ends. The CDR3 contains 15 residues. Looked up from germline, CDR1 is MNHEY and CDR2 is SVGAGI. CDR3 DNA: TGTGCCAGCAGTCCGATAGACAGCCTCCAAGAGACCCAGTACTTC. Translation: CASSPIDSLQETQYF.

V gene TRBV7-3 combines with J gene TRBJ2-3; possibly TRBD2 for D (7 bases). The germline V gene encodes CDR1 SGHTA and CDR2 FQGTGA. The CDR3 length is 17 residues. V was cut by 0 bases and J by 1 base, with 14 bases left in between. The CDR3 sequence: CASSLTYGGLGTDTQYF. In nucleotides, the CDR3 is TGTGCCAGCAGCTTAACTTACGGGGGGCTAGGCACAGATACGCAGTATTTT.

V gene TRBV28 combines with J gene TRBJ2-7; 7 bases are a match to TRBD2. Germline-derived CDR1 and CDR2 are MDHEN and SYDVKM. The CDR3 loop spans 15 amino acids. V trimming: 6 bases; J trimming: 0 bases; junction bases outside the gene matches: 8. The CDR3 sequence is CASRTSGGLSYEQYF. In DNA form, the CDR3 reads TGTGCCAGCAGAACCTCGGGAGGCCTCTCCTACGAGCAGTACTTC.

This clone appeared a single time. V is TRBV15 and J is TRBJ2-7; TRBD1 is a possible D gene (6 bases). This CDR3 is built from 14 residues. The germline V and J ends were trimmed by 6 bases and 0 bases, with 12 bases remaining between them. Germline CDR1 reads LNHNV; CDR2 reads YYDKDF (reference sequence). The CDR3 spells CATREGEFSYEQYF. CDR3 DNA: TGTGCCACCAGAGAGGGGGAATTCTCCTACGAGCAGTACTTC.

The chain couples TRBV5-1 to TRBJ2-1, with 7 bases lining up with TRBD2. Germline V gives CDR1 SGHRS, CDR2 YFSETQ. Trimming at V came to 4 bases and at J to 6 bases, leaving 13 bases not matched to a gene. This CDR3 has 16 amino acids. This chain's CDR3 is CASSQVSGVGPNEQFF. CDR3 nucleotides: TGCGCCAGCAGCCAAGTAAGCGGGGTGGGTCCCAATGAGCAGTTCTTC.

The V call is TRBV28, the J call TRBJ2-7, with D possibly being TRBD1 (6 bases). V was clipped by 2 bases and J by 7 bases, with 6 bases between them. The CDR3 is 11 residues long. Germline loops: CDR1 MDHEN, CDR2 SYDVKM. CDR3 nucleotides: TGTGCCAGCAGTTTAAGGGGGGAGCAGTACTTC. This gives the protein CASSLRGEQYF.

The CDR3 nucleotides read TGTGCCACCAGCAGAGTGGCGGGAGGACACGAGCAGTACTTC. This codes for CATSRVAGGHEQYF. The chain carries TRBV15 and TRBJ2-7, with 8 bases fitting TRBD2. The CDR3 loop spans 14 amino acids. The germline V gene has CDR1 LNHNV and CDR2 YYDKDF (reference sequence). J gave up 5 bases and V 1 base, and 4 bases lay outside the gene matches.